One TCR beta chain is described in this entry. The data were taken from a study of T cells in Graves' hyperthyroidism and ophthalmopathy. Graves' hyperthyroidism without ophthalmopathy progression within 18 months was termed stable. Pregnant or lactating patients were excluded, as were those with uncontrolled infection or other autoimmune disease. The diagnoses drew upon clinical symptoms, serum thyroxine and TRAb, thyroid ultrasound and orbital computed tomography. PBMCs were obtained from approximately 10 ml fresh peripheral blood. Germline CDR1 SGHDN, CDR2 FVKESK. The ends were cut back, 4 bases at V and 0 bases at J, with 13 bases in the middle. This CDR3 is built from 16 residues. The investigators amplified TCR beta CDR3 regions from RNA transcripts. Carried out on the TCR CDR3, a first-round RT-PCR used the HTBI primer set. TCRdb re-derived calls from the multiplex PCR reads in MiXCR, one entry per CDR3 protein. Of 650,000 to 750,000 distinct CDR3 sequences in the sample, about 14% were seen once.

The clonotype comes from a woman under 30 with Graves' hyperthyroidism. The chain recombines TRBV14 with TRBJ2-1, with a tentative D call TRBD1 (6 bases). Material: blood. The CDR3: CASSPRQAPSYNEQFF. The CDR3, as DNA: TGTGCCAGCAGCCCAAGACAGGCCCCCTCCTACAATGAGCAGTTCTTC.